The next 16 T cell receptor beta chains were all read from a single sample in a study of T cell repertoires in breast cancer. Unpaired genes were suppressed by blocking oligonucleotides during a second nested PCR. Using its own MiXCR run on the emulsion pairing reads, TCRdb lists one record per CDR3 protein. The table has about 40,000 distinct CDR3 sequences, 45% seen once. The expanded emulsion RT-PCR method captured paired alpha and beta chains from CD8+ T cells. Input material: CD8+ T cells. These receptors were collected from a pool of human donors with breast cancer or a healthy control (not recorded which).

A few counts support this clonotype. J is TRBJ1-2 and V is TRBV2; D gene uncertain. The CDR3 is made up of 11 amino acids. Germline CDR1 SNHLY, CDR2 FYNNEI. The ends were cut back, 8 bases at V and 4 bases at J, with 8 bases in the middle. The CDR3, as DNA: TGTGCCAGCGTAACGGTCTATGGCTACACCTTC. Translating gives CASVTVYGYTF.

V and J are TRBV20-1 and TRBJ2-5, with D unresolved. CDR3 length: 10 residues. Between the trimmed V and J ends, which lost 6 bases and 2 bases, there was a span of 4 bases. CDR1 and CDR2 (germline): DFQATT, SNEGSKA (reference sequence). The CDR3 DNA reads TGCAGTGCCCTTCAAGAGACCCAGTACTTC. This encodes CSALQETQYF.

This clonotype showed up just once. This may be a read error, as it is one base from a much larger clone. This chain connects TRBV20-1 to TRBJ2-1, with 11 bases lining up with TRBD2. The germline V gene encodes CDR1 DFQATT and CDR2 SNEGSKA (reference sequence). Germline trimming cut 2 bases from V and 7 bases from J; bases unmatched to any gene: 7. The CDR3 sequence is 15 residues long. Written as DNA, the CDR3 is TGCAGTGCTAGACTCGGGACTAGCGGTCAGAATGAGCAGTTCTTC. It translates to CSARLGTSGQNEQFF.

This chain connects TRBV6-4 to TRBJ2-7, with D perhaps TRBD1 (6 bases). Germline lookup yields CDR1 MRHNA and CDR2 SNTAGT. This CDR3 is built from 13 residues. Trimming stripped 4 bases from V and 6 bases from J, with 13 bases between. The CDR3 nucleotides read TGTGCCAGCAGTGCAGACAGGTTAGGCGAGCAGTACTTC. Encoded protein: CASSADRLGEQYF.

This chain uses TRBV27 with TRBJ2-2; D is possibly TRBD1 (5 bases). With 11 bases removed from V and 1 base from J, the gap between germline ends came to 14 bases. The CDR3 loop spans 14 amino acids. CDR1 is MNHEY and CDR2 is SMNVEV in the germline V gene (reference sequence). The CDR3 here is CASRGSMNTGELFF. For the CDR3, the DNA is TGTGCCTCTAGGGGTTCAATGAACACCGGGGAGCTGTTTTTT.

The rearrangement joins TRBV7-3 to TRBJ2-5; D is uncertain. Trimming took 0 bases from V and 2 from J, leaving 7 bases between them. This CDR3 spans 14 amino acids. The germline V gene encodes CDR1 SGHTA and CDR2 FQGTGA. The CDR3 sequence: CASSLTSVQETQYF. The CDR3 DNA is TGTGCCAGCAGCTTAACCAGCGTACAAGAGACCCAGTACTTC. Drawing the rest from reference TRBV7-3 and TRBJ2-5, the complete variable domain is GAGVSQTPSNKVTEKGKYVELRCDPISGHTALYWYRQSLGQGPEFLIYFQGTGAADDSGLPNDRFFAVRPEGSVSTLKIQRTERGDSAVYLCASSLTSVQETQYFGPGTRLLVL.

A word on this clonotype: A read error may be the cause here, since a much bigger clone is one base away. The V call is TRBV27, the J call TRBJ2-3; D perhaps matches TRBD1 (6 bases). CDR1 and CDR2 (germline): MNHEY, SMNVEV (reference sequence). CDR3 length: 15 residues. The V gene lost 6 bases and the J gene lost 1 base, with 14 bases spanning the gap. This CDR3 reads CASRLLEGGTDTQYF. CDR3 sequence (DNA): TGTGCCAGCAGACTTCTAGAGGGGGGCACAGATACGCAGTATTTT.

This clonotype came up a few times. The chain couples TRBV20-1 to TRBJ2-1; 9 nucleotides match TRBD2. With 1 base clipped from V and 8 bases from J, the junction kept 3 bases outside the gene matches. The CDR3 has 13 amino acids. CDR1 is DFQATT and CDR2 is SNEGSKA in the germline V gene (reference sequence). The CDR3 loop is CSARGTSDYEQFF. In DNA form, the CDR3 reads TGCAGTGCTAGAGGGACTAGCGATTATGAGCAGTTCTTC.

CDR3 residues: CASRGGAGLISYEQYF. CDR3 in DNA: TGTGCCAGCAGGGGTGGAGCAGGACTCATCTCCTACGAGCAGTACTTC. The chain joins TRBV2 to TRBJ2-7; the D gene is possibly TRBD2 (5 bases). V was clipped by 6 bases and J by 0 bases, with 18 bases between them. The CDR3 sequence is 16 residues long. Germline V gene lookup returns CDR1 SNHLY and CDR2 FYNNEI. Full variable domain (rest looked up from reference TRBV2 and TRBJ2-7): EPEVTQTPSHQVTQMGQEVILRCVPISNHLYFYWYRQILGQKVEFLVSFYNNEISEKSEIFDDQFSVERPDGSNFTLKIRSTKLEDSAMYFCASRGGAGLISYEQYFGPGTRLTVT.

The chain uses TRBV28 and TRBJ1-2; 7 nucleotides agree with TRBD1. The CDR3 has 14 amino acids. Germline CDR1 reads MDHEN; CDR2 reads SYDVKM. After removal of 6 bases from V and 3 bases from J, the junction contained 7 bases not matched to a gene. The CDR3 sequence is CASSRQGTHYGYTF. The CDR3 DNA reads as TGTGCCAGCAGCCGACAGGGCACCCACTATGGCTACACCTTC.

With regard to this clonotype: One junction end disagrees with the germline gene, perhaps due to a read error. The chain carries TRBV3-1 and TRBJ2-1; D ambiguous. Per the germline V gene, CDR1 is LGHDT and CDR2 is YNNKEL (reference sequence). The length of the CDR3 is 12 residues. CDR3 bases: TGTGCCAGCAGCCCCAGTTCCCGCCTTTTGTCATTC. Amino acid sequence: CASSPSSRLLSF.

This clonotype was counted a few times. The chain carries TRBV7-9 and TRBJ1-4; 10 bases fit TRBD1. The CDR3 is 15 residues long. Germline CDR1 is SEHNR and CDR2 is FQNEAQ (reference sequence). The J segment lost 8 bases and the V segment lost 5 bases, leaving 8 bases of the junction unmatched. For the CDR3, the DNA is TGTGCCAGCAGCCCCGACAGGGGGCAACGAGAAAAACTGTTTTTT. Its protein product is CASSPDRGQREKLFF.

This clonotype has a handful of counts. The chain links TRBV27 to TRBJ1-4; TRBD1 agrees at 8 bases. The V gene's germline CDR1 is MNHEY and CDR2 SMNVEV (reference sequence). The length of the CDR3 is 20 residues. V was pared by 0 bases and J by 0 bases, with 12 bases of the junction left unmatched. The CDR3 is CASSLSRDRRATTTNEKLFF. CDR3 bases: TGTGCCAGCAGTTTATCGAGGGACAGGCGAGCTACCACAACTAATGAAAAACTGTTTTTT.

This chain uses TRBV6-4 with TRBJ2-1, with 9 positions matching TRBD2. Germline trimming cut 3 bases from V and 2 bases from J; bases unmatched to any gene: 14. Germline-derived CDR1 and CDR2 are MRHNA and SNTAGT. There are 19 residues in the CDR3. CDR3 in DNA: TGTGCCAGCAGTGAGAGTAGCGGGAGTTCACATTCCCCCTACAATGAGCAGTTCTTC. Its translation is CASSESSGSSHSPYNEQFF.

This clonotype was seen at least ten times. The chain uses TRBV19 and TRBJ1-5, with D perhaps TRBD1 (5 bases). V lost 2 bases and J lost 5, with 10 bases in between. There are 14 residues in the CDR3. Looked up from germline, CDR1 is LNHDA and CDR2 is SQIVND (reference sequence). CDR3 in DNA: TGTGCCAGTAGTATATGGGGGGATCATCAGCCCCAGCATTTT. Encoded protein: CASSIWGDHQPQHF.

The V and J genes are TRBV28 and TRBJ1-1; TRBD1 agrees at 11 bases. CDR1 and CDR2 from the germline V gene are MDHEN and SYDVKM. V lost 3 bases and J lost 3; bases outside the gene matches: 3. The CDR3 runs 15 residues. CDR3 sequence (DNA): TGTGCCAGCAGTTTGAGGGGACAGGGGGACACTGAAGCTTTCTTT. This gives the protein CASSLRGQGDTEAFF.